The source of this TCR beta chain is a study of blood T cell repertoires in COVID-19. At the level of the study: Collection of acute and convalescent COVID-19 samples took place in the United States, Italy and Spain. PBMCs, B-cell-depleted T cells, or T cells provided the cDNA or gDNA that made up the material.

Sequencing was performed with immunoSEQ multiplex PCR; in TCRdb, only in-frame clones are kept and a portion is missing. The repertoire holds some 350,000 clones, about 90% seen once, with over 4.5% in the top ten. The sequenced sample was PBMCs or T cells enriched from blood (not recorded which). The sequence was obtained from a man aged 25-45 years who had recovered from COVID-19.

CDR3 loop: CAWSVPPGSGNTIYF. For the CDR3, the DNA is TGTGCCTGGAGTGTACCCCCGGGGTCTGGAAACACCATATATTTT. V usage is TRBV30 and J usage is TRBJ1-3; D ambiguous. CDR3 length: 15 residues. V was shortened by 0 bases and J by 1 base, with 10 bases between the two germline ends. Germline values: CDR1 GTSNPN, CDR2 SVGIG (reference sequence).